A selection of T cell receptor beta chains follows, all from one sample in a study of cytomegalovirus exposure and HLA in healthy donors. The table came from immunoSEQ multiplex PCR; TCRdb's copy has only in-frame clones and leaves some out. The data contain under 120,000 clones, approximately 80% of them seen just once; the ten biggest clones take up over 5%. Sequenced material: PBMCs. These receptors originate from a female donor in good health and CMV-seropositive. CDR3s include the opening cysteine and the closing phenylalanine or tryptophan. The order of the fields is V gene, clone size, D gene, J gene, CDR3 protein, CDR3 DNA. The D gene is left open where the match is weak. The size entry is marked missing in some rows and otherwise reads once, few, many or a size class.

TRBV28	few	TRBD1	TRBJ1-1	CASTIGDRNTEAFF	TGTGCCAGCACCATTGGGGACAGAAACACTGAAGCTTTCTTT
TRBV19	-	TRBD1	TRBJ1-5	CASSNRVGDRGLNQPQHF	TGTGCCAGTAGTAATAGGGTGGGGGACAGGGGGCTTAATCAGCCCCAGCATTTT
TRBV5-8	few	-	TRBJ2-7	CASSPAYEQYF	TGTGCCAGCAGCCCCGCCTACGAGCAGTACTTC
TRBV7-3	-	-	TRBJ2-2	CASSSPSGRLNGELFF	TGTGCCAGCAGCTCCCCGAGTGGGAGGTTGAACGGGGAGCTGTTTTTT
TRBV28	-	-	TRBJ2-7	CASTTPLGGVVVQYF	TGTGCCAGCACTACCCCTTTAGGGGGGGTGGTTGTGCAGTACTTC
TRBV19	-	TRBD2	TRBJ2-2	CASRDPGGTGELFF	TGTGCCAGTCGGGACCCCGGGGGGACCGGGGAGCTGTTTTTT
TRBV19	-	TRBD1	TRBJ2-7	CASSAPGQNYEQYF	TGTGCCAGTAGTGCCCCGGGACAGAACTACGAGCAGTACTTC
TRBV10-3	-	-	TRBJ2-1	CAISVGGSRDEQFF	TGTGCCATCAGTGTGGGAGGTAGCCGCGATGAGCAGTTCTTC
TRBV7-8	-	TRBD1	TRBJ2-4	CASSLNQGAAKNIQYF	TGTGCCAGCAGCTTAAATCAGGGGGCGGCCAAAAACATTCAGTACTTC
TRBV6-1	-	-	TRBJ2-7	CASSAYGYEQYF	TGTGCCAGCAGTGCTTACGGGTACGAGCAGTACTTC
TRBV5-1	-	-	TRBJ1-2	CASSLGQISSYGYTF	TGCGCCAGCAGCTTGGGACAGATAAGTAGCTATGGCTACACCTTC
TRBV27	-	TRBD1	TRBJ1-5	CASSSFGVPGQTSNQPRHF	TGTGCCAGCAGTTCCTTCGGGGTTCCGGGACAGACCAGCAATCAGCCCCGGCATTTT
TRBV5-1	-	TRBD1	TRBJ2-5	CASSASTGVGETQYF	TGCGCCAGCAGCGCTTCGACAGGGGTTGGTGAGACCCAGTACTTC
TRBV4-2	-	-	TRBJ2-7	CASSQGSGRSYEQYF	TGTGCCAGCAGCCAAGGCAGCGGGCGATCCTACGAGCAGTACTTC
TRBV28	-	-	TRBJ1-4	CASSSRAEGGEKLFF	TGTGCCAGCAGTTCCCGGGCGGAGGGCGGCGAAAAACTGTTTTTT
TRBV28	-	TRBD1	TRBJ2-5	CASSTRQGFQEAQYF	TGTGCCAGCAGTACAAGACAGGGATTTCAAGAGGCCCAGTACTTC
TRBV5-1	-	TRBD1	TRBJ1-2	CASSFRDRDGYTF	TGCGCCAGCAGCTTCCGGGACAGAGATGGCTACACCTTC
TRBV29-1	-	TRBD2	TRBJ2-7	CSVSGLAGVSYEQYF	TGCAGCGTTTCGGGACTAGCGGGGGTATCCTACGAGCAGTACTTC
TRBV28	once	-	TRBJ2-7	CASSLRGRIEQYF	TGTGCCAGCAGTTTAAGGGGAAGAATCGAGCAGTACTTC
TRBV4-1	-	-	TRBJ1-1	CASSQYPSPKLEAFF	TGCGCCAGCAGCCAATATCCGTCCCCCAAACTTGAAGCTTTCTTT
TRBV27	once	-	TRBJ2-2	CASSLRPGVITGELFF	TGTGCCAGCAGTTTACGGCCAGGGGTCATCACCGGGGAGCTGTTTTTT
TRBV5-1	-	TRBD2	TRBJ2-7	CASSLVVSGGLGLASEQYF	TGCGCCAGCAGCTTGGTAGTATCCGGTGGACTAGGTTTGGCTTCCGAGCAGTACTTC
TRBV11-1	-	-	TRBJ1-3	CASSPGDRSGNTIYF	TGTGCCAGCAGCCCAGGGGACCGCTCTGGAAACACCATATATTTT